The clone carrying this TCR beta chain was counted ten times or more. The antigen is undetermined. From germline, CDR1 is SGHAT and CDR2 FQNNGV. V lost 4 bases and J lost 4, with 8 bases in between. The CDR3 length is 14 residues. Investigators prepared the TCR beta libraries by applying iRepertoire HTBI primers and Arm-PCR of CDR3 regions. MiXCR, run by TCRdb on the multiplex PCR reads, gives a single entry per CDR3 protein. The table shows roughly 470,000 distinct CDR3 sequences, with around 21% occurring only once. These data come from a study of regulatory T cells in long-lasting Graves disease. At the level of the study: Patients met the persistent Graves' disease definition after over 5 years of antithyroid drugs with positive TSH receptor antibodies.

Time point denoted: persistent/refractory GD, antithyroid drugs over 5 years with positive TRAb. Researchers made the TCR library from RNA that was extracted from PBMCs. Staff took around 9 milliliters of peripheral blood and put it into EDTA tubes. Study-level findings and limits: Favored usage of TRBV28, TRBJ1-2 and TRBJ2-5 was recorded in persistent disease.

The sample here was peripheral blood mononuclear cells (PBMCs), taken when the disease was refractory, from a patient treated with antithyroid drugs. The rearrangement links TRBV11-2 to TRBJ2-6, with D uncertain. The sequence was collected from a female donor with Graves disease. This chain's CDR3 is CASSYAPGANVLTF. The CDR3 coding sequence is TGTGCCAGCAGCTACGCCCCGGGGGCCAACGTCCTGACTTTC.